The 7 T cell receptor beta chains below were found in one sample sequenced in a study of cytomegalovirus exposure and HLA in healthy donors. Primers for the PCR totalled 60 Vbeta and 13 Jbeta. Data came from immunoSEQ multiplex PCR; TCRdb stores just in-frame clones and leaves some out. The sample contains about 62,000 clones, about 77% of which appear only once. The specimen sequenced was PBMCs. Source of these receptors: a woman under 40 in good health and CMV-seronegative.

This clone has only a few counts. This rearrangement joins TRBV5-6 to TRBJ2-5, with 8 bases that match TRBD2. The length of the CDR3 is 15 residues. Trimming at V came to 4 bases and at J to 1 base, leaving 6 bases not matched to a gene. The germline V gene has CDR1 SGHDT and CDR2 YYEEEE. The CDR3 DNA reads as TGTGCCAGCAGCACACCGGGACTAGGCCAAGAGACCCAGTACTTC. Protein sequence: CASSTPGLGQETQYF.

This chain uses TRBV6-1 with TRBJ2-7, with D maybe TRBD2 (6 bases). This CDR3 has 11 residues. The germline gives CDR1 MNHNS, CDR2 SASEGT. Trimming shortened V by 10 bases and J by 4 bases, and 11 bases separated the two germline ends. As DNA, the CDR3 is TGTGCCATGACTAGTGATTACGAGCAGTACGTC. It is translated as CAMTSDYEQYV.

The V and J genes are TRBV18 and TRBJ1-1, with D possibly matching TRBD1 (5 bases). Germline CDR1 KGHSH, CDR2 LQKENI. The CDR3 consists of 16 residues. V shed 3 bases and J shed 0 bases, with 14 bases lying between them. CDR3 sequence (DNA): TGTGCCAGCTCACCTCGGGACTCGCCCTTGAACACTGAAGCTTTCTTT. Amino acids: CASSPRDSPLNTEAFF.

The chain recombines TRBV19 with TRBJ2-6; the D gene is possibly TRBD1 (6 bases). There are 18 residues in the CDR3. Germline V CDR1 and CDR2: LNHDA, SQIVND (reference sequence). Trimming pared 3 bases from V and 2 bases from J, leaving 17 bases between. The CDR3 DNA is TGTGCCAGTAGTATTGGCAGGGACAAGGAGCCTGGGGCCAACGTCCTGACTTTC. Its translation is CASSIGRDKEPGANVLTF.

The chain has TRBV19 and TRBJ2-5, with 7 bases matching TRBD2. V dropped 2 bases and J dropped 1; count of bases not matched to a gene: 4. CDR3 size: 15 residues. CDR1 LNHDA and CDR2 SQIVND come from the germline V gene (reference sequence). CDR3 sequence reads: CASSITSAVQETQYF. As DNA, the CDR3 is TGTGCCAGTAGTATAACTAGCGCCGTCCAAGAGACCCAGTACTTC.

Remarks on this clone: The missing conserved phenylalanine or tryptophan at the end of this CDR3 makes a read error likely. The rearrangement joins TRBV7-6 to TRBJ1-1; D is undetermined. Germline-derived CDR1 and CDR2 are SGHVS and FNYEAQ. The CDR3 loop spans 13 amino acids. The V and J ends lost 6 bases and 5 bases respectively, with 13 bases between them. The CDR3 bases are TGTGCCAGCAGTCATAGCGAGGAGACTGAAGCTTTCCTT. Its translation is CASSHSEETEAFL.

The rearrangement joins TRBV19 to TRBJ2-3, with 7 positions matching TRBD1. The germline CDR1 and CDR2 sequences are LNHDA and SQIVND (reference sequence). There are 14 residues in the CDR3. With V trimmed by 11 bases and J by 2 bases, 10 bases remained unmatched. The CDR3 loop is CASRETGYTDTQYF. CDR3 sequence (DNA): TGTGCCTCACGAGAGACAGGGTACACAGATACGCAGTATTTT.